This is a list of T cell receptor beta chains from one sample in a study of response to subunit inactivated influenza vaccine. In TCRdb, the RT-PCR reads were re-called with MiXCR into one record per CDR3 protein. Of about 520,000 distinct CDR3 sequences listed, about 7.2% are singletons. Sample: PBMCs from blood, taken roughly 24 months after vaccination. The receptors come from a man between 50 and 75 years old who received an inactivated influenza vaccine. Both conserved end residues are trimmed from each CDR3.

j_gene: TRBJ1-1; v_gene: TRBV5-6; CDR3aa: ASTKDRGAEAF
j_gene: TRBJ2-3; v_gene: TRBV20-1; CDR3aa: SARINPGDTQY
j_gene: TRBJ2-3; v_gene: TRBV20-1; CDR3aa: SARDMRSTDTQY
j_gene: TRBJ2-3; v_gene: TRBV7-8; CDR3aa: ASSSYPGLPSTDTQY
j_gene: TRBJ1-4; v_gene: TRBV7-2; CDR3aa: ASRPTGGAHEKLF
j_gene: TRBJ2-3; v_gene: TRBV3-1; CDR3aa: ASSRRLAPFTDTQY
j_gene: TRBJ1-4; v_gene: TRBV6-5; CDR3aa: ASSYSIGGDEKLF
j_gene: TRBJ2-2; v_gene: TRBV4-3; CDR3aa: ASSQLTGKREENTGELF
j_gene: TRBJ2-4; v_gene: TRBV6-1; CDR3aa: ASSTRLQGARDIQY
j_gene: TRBJ1-1; v_gene: TRBV28; CDR3aa: ASRKTGGGVAF
j_gene: TRBJ2-1; v_gene: TRBV5-1; CDR3aa: ASSLEGSDYNEQF
j_gene: TRBJ2-1; v_gene: TRBV9; CDR3aa: ASSVGTTTYNEQF
j_gene: TRBJ2-1; v_gene: TRBV10-3; CDR3aa: AISESLAGDEQF
j_gene: TRBJ1-5; v_gene: TRBV18; CDR3aa: ASSPQGAQQPQH
j_gene: TRBJ2-2; v_gene: TRBV24-1; CDR3aa: ATSDLHPALGELF
j_gene: TRBJ2-1; v_gene: TRBV6-1; CDR3aa: ASRAAGQGSVLGYNEQF
j_gene: TRBJ2-3; v_gene: TRBV12-3/TRBV12-4; CDR3aa: ASIIAGADTQY
j_gene: TRBJ1-4; v_gene: TRBV10-3; CDR3aa: AISESQGAREKLF
j_gene: TRBJ2-2; v_gene: TRBV7-9; CDR3aa: ASSAGTGASGELF
j_gene: TRBJ2-1; v_gene: TRBV20-1; CDR3aa: SATAGQALF
j_gene: TRBJ2-6; v_gene: TRBV11-1; CDR3aa: ASSLGYRDSPRGANVLT
j_gene: TRBJ2-1; v_gene: TRBV20-1; CDR3aa: SAPHDESYNEQF
j_gene: TRBJ2-3; v_gene: TRBV12-3/TRBV12-4; CDR3aa: ASSPTGAATDTQY
j_gene: TRBJ2-4; v_gene: TRBV6-6; CDR3aa: ASSYGVADIQY
j_gene: TRBJ1-6; v_gene: TRBV20-1; CDR3aa: SARAVTESTNSPLH
j_gene: TRBJ1-3; v_gene: TRBV11-1; CDR3aa: ASSDVKNSGNTIY
j_gene: TRBJ2-7; v_gene: TRBV7-2; CDR3aa: ASSLVGGWIEQY
j_gene: TRBJ2-7; v_gene: TRBV12-3/TRBV12-4; CDR3aa: ASSPGIRYEQY
j_gene: TRBJ2-2; v_gene: TRBV5-5; CDR3aa: ASSWGSSGGELF
j_gene: TRBJ1-5; v_gene: TRBV12-5; CDR3aa: ASGPRWGLKPQH
j_gene: TRBJ2-5; v_gene: TRBV12-3/TRBV12-4; CDR3aa: ASSLPNQETQY
j_gene: TRBJ1-1; v_gene: TRBV12-3/TRBV12-4; CDR3aa: ASSSFDLGSEPNTEAF
j_gene: TRBJ2-1; v_gene: TRBV4-3; CDR3aa: ASSQRGIGYNEQF
j_gene: TRBJ2-5; v_gene: TRBV2; CDR3aa: ASRVAGSMETQY
j_gene: TRBJ2-1; v_gene: TRBV30; CDR3aa: AWSVSGMNNEQF
j_gene: TRBJ1-2; v_gene: TRBV6-1; CDR3aa: ASRGVQQILNYGYT
j_gene: TRBJ2-1; v_gene: TRBV4-2; CDR3aa: ASSQGLSRYHEQF
j_gene: TRBJ2-5; v_gene: TRBV20-1; CDR3aa: GAGAGQETQY
j_gene: TRBJ1-2; v_gene: TRBV5-5; CDR3aa: ASSPTGSGDYGYT
j_gene: TRBJ2-3; v_gene: TRBV20-1; CDR3aa: SAKGLAANTDTQY
j_gene: TRBJ2-5; v_gene: TRBV5-8; CDR3aa: ASGPRLLLETQY
j_gene: TRBJ2-7; v_gene: TRBV7-2; CDR3aa: ASSYGLAGGLEQY
j_gene: TRBJ1-1; v_gene: TRBV20-1; CDR3aa: SARDVTEAF
j_gene: TRBJ2-7; v_gene: TRBV9; CDR3aa: ASSPGAGHTYEQY
j_gene: TRBJ1-2; v_gene: TRBV7-2; CDR3aa: ASSLGRMGYT
j_gene: TRBJ2-3; v_gene: TRBV5-1; CDR3aa: ASSLVPDPPTDTQY
j_gene: TRBJ2-5; v_gene: TRBV7-9; CDR3aa: ASSLSGQPLTQY
j_gene: TRBJ1-2; v_gene: TRBV4-3; CDR3aa: ASSQDLGTGVTNYGYT
j_gene: TRBJ2-7; v_gene: TRBV10-3; CDR3aa: AIRSGPVISYEQY
j_gene: TRBJ2-1; v_gene: TRBV4-1; CDR3aa: ASSRLGGRKEQF
j_gene: TRBJ2-3; v_gene: TRBV20-1; CDR3aa: SARPGLLADTQY
j_gene: TRBJ2-4; v_gene: TRBV7-6; CDR3aa: ASSFPKTGGKEGQNIQY
j_gene: TRBJ2-1; v_gene: TRBV20-1; CDR3aa: SAIVATSGMDEQF
j_gene: TRBJ2-7; v_gene: TRBV5-1; CDR3aa: ASSPGLASVEQY
j_gene: TRBJ2-2; v_gene: TRBV4-2; CDR3aa: ASSQGLANTGELF
j_gene: TRBJ2-5; v_gene: TRBV12-3/TRBV12-4; CDR3aa: ASSLGRAQTVGETQY
j_gene: TRBJ2-4; v_gene: TRBV12-3/TRBV12-4; CDR3aa: ASSRDRGNIQY
j_gene: TRBJ2-1; v_gene: TRBV28; CDR3aa: ASSLAGGVYNEQF
j_gene: TRBJ1-5; v_gene: TRBV10-1; CDR3aa: ASRKDRGTGPQH
j_gene: TRBJ1-2; v_gene: TRBV20-1; CDR3aa: SAIQQPPNYGYT